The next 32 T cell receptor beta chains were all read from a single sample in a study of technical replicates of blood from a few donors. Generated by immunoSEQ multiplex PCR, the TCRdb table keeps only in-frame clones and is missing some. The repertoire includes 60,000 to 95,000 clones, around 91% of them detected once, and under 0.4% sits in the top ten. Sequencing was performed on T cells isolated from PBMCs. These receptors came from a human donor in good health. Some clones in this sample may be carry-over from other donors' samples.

The CDR3 region is CASRPGLAGDTGEQYF. The CDR3 DNA sequence: TGTGCCAGCAGGCCTGGACTAGCGGGGGACACTGGGGAGCAGTACTTC. This sequence joins TRBV5-4 and TRBJ2-7, with 13 positions matching TRBD2. CDR3 length equals 16 residues. Germline CDR1 is SGHNT and CDR2 is YYREEE (reference sequence). With 5 bases clipped from V and 7 bases from J, the junction kept 12 bases outside the gene matches.

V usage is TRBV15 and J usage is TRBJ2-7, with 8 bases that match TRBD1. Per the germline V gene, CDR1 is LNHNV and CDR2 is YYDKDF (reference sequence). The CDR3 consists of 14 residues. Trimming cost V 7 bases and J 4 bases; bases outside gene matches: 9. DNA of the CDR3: TGTGCCACCACCCTGGGGCAGGGGGCATACGAGCAGTACTTC. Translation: CATTLGQGAYEQYF.

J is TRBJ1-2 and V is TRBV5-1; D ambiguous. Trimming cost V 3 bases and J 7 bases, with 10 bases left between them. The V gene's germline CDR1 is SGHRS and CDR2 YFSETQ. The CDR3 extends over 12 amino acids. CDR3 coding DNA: TGCGCCAGCAGCTCCCAGGTCTTTGGCTACACCTTC. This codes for CASSSQVFGYTF.

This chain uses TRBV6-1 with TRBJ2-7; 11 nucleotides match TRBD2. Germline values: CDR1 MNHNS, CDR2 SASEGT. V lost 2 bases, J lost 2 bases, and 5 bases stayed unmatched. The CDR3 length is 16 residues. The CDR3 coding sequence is TGTGCCAGCAGTGAACTAGCGGGGGGTATGACCTACGAGCAGTACTTC. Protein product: CASSELAGGMTYEQYF.

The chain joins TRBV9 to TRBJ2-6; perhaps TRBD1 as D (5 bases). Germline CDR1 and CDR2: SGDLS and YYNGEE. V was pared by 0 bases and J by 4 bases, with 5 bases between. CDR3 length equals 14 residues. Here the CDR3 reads CASSVAGGANVLTF. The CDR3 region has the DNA TGTGCCAGCAGCGTAGCAGGGGGGGCCAACGTCCTGACTTTC.

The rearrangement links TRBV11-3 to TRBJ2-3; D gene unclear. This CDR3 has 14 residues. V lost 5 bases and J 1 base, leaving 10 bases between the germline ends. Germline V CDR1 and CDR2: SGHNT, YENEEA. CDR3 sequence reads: CASSRSTGTDTQYF. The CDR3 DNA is TGTGCCAGCAGCCGTTCCACTGGCACAGATACGCAGTATTTT.

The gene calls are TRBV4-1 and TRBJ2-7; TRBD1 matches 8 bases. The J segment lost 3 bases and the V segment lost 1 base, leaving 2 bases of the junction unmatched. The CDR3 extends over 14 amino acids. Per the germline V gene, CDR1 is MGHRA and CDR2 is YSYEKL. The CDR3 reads CASSQAGTGYEQYF. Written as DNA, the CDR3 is TGCGCCAGCAGCCAAGCCGGGACAGGCTACGAGCAGTACTTC.

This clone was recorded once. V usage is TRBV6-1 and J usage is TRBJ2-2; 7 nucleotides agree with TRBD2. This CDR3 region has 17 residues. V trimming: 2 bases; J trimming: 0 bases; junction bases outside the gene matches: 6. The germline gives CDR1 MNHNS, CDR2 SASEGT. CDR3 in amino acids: CASSEQRGGSNTGELFF. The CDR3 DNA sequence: TGTGCCAGCAGTGAACAGCGGGGAGGGTCGAACACCGGGGAGCTGTTTTTT.

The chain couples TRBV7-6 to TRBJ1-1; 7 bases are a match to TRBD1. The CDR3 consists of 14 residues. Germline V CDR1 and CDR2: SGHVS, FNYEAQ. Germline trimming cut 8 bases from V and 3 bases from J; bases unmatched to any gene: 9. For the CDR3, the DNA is TGTGCCAGCCAGGTAGGACAGGAGGACACTGAAGCTTTCTTT. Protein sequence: CASQVGQEDTEAFF.

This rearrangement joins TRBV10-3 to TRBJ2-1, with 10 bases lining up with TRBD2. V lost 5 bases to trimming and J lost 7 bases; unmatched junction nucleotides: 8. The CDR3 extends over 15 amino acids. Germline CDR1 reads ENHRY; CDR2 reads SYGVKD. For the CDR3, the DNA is TGTGCCATCAGTAGAACTAGCGGGGAGGCGAATGAGCAGTTCTTC. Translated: CAISRTSGEANEQFF.

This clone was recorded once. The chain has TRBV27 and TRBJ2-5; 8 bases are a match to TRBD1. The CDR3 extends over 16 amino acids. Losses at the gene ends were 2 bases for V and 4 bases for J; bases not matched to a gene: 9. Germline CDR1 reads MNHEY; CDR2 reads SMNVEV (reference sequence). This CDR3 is CASSLARQGIGETQYF. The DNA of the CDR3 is TGTGCCAGCAGTTTAGCGCGACAGGGGATCGGAGAGACCCAGTACTTC.

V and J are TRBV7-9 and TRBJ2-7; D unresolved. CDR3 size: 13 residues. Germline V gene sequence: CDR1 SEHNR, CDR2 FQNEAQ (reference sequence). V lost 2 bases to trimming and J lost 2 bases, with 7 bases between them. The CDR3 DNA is TGTGCCAGCAGCTTATATATCGCCTACGAGCAGTACTTC. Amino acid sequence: CASSLYIAYEQYF.

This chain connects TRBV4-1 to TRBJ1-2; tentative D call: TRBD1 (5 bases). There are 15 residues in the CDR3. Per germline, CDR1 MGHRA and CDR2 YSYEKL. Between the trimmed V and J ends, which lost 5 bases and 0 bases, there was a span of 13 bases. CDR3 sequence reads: CASSWKGDTNYGYTF. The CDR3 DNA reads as TGCGCCAGCAGCTGGAAAGGGGATACTAACTATGGCTACACCTTC.

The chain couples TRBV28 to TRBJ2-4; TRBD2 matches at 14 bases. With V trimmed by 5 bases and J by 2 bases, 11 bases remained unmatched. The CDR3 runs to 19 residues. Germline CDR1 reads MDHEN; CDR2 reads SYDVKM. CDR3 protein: CASSPRLAGGPETKNIQYF. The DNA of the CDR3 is TGTGCCAGCAGTCCACGACTAGCGGGAGGGCCGGAGACCAAAAACATTCAGTACTTC.

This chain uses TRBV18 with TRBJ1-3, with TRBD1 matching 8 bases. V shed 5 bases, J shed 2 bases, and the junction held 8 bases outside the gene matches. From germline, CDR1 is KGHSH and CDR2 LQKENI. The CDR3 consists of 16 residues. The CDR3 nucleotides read TGTGCCAGCTCATCTTTTAACAGGGGGACTGGAAACACCATATATTTT. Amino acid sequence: CASSSFNRGTGNTIYF.

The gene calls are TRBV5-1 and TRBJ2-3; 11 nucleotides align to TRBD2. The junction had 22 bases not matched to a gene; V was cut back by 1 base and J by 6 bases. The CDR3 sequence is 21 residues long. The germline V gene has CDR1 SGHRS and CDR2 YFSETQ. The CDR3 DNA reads TGCGCCAGCAGCTTGAAAGGGGACCGGACTCCGACTAGCGGGATAAGGGATACGCAGTATTTT. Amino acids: CASSLKGDRTPTSGIRDTQYF.

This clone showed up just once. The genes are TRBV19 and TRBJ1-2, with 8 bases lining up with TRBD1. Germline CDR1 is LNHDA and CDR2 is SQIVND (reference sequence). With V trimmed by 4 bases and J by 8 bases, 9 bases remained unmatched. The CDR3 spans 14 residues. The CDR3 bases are TGTGCCAGTAGTAGGCGACAGGGGATCGGCGGCTACACCTTC. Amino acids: CASSRRQGIGGYTF.

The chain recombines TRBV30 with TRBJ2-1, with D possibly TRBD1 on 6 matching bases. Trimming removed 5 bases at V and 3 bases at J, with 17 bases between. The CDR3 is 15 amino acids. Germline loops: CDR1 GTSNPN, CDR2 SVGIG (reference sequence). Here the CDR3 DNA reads TGTGCCTGGGGTCCAGGGGCAAACAGCTACAATGAGCAGTTCTTC. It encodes CAWGPGANSYNEQFF.

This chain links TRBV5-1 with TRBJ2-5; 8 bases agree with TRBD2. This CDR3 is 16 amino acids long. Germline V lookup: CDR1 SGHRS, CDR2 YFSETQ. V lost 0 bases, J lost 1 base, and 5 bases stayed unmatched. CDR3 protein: CASSLVQRGPQETQYF. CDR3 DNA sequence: TGCGCCAGCAGCTTGGTCCAGCGGGGGCCCCAAGAGACCCAGTACTTC.

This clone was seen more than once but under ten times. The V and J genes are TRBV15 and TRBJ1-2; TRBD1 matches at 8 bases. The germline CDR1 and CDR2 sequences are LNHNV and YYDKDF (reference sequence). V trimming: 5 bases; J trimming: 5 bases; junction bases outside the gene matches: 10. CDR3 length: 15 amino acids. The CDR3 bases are TGTGCCACCAGCGAACCGTTGACAGGGGTGTATGGCTACACCTTC. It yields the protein CATSEPLTGVYGYTF.

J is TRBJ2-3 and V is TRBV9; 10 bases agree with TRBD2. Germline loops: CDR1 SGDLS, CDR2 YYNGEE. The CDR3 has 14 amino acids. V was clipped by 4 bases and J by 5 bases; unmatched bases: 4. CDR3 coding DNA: TGTGCCAGCAGCCCCCGACTAGCGGGAGATACGCAGTATTTT. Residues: CASSPRLAGDTQYF.

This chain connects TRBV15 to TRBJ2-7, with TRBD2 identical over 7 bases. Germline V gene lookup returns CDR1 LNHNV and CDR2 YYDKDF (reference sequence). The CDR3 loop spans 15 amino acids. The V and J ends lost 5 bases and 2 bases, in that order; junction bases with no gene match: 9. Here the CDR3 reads CATSRQGEGTYEQYF. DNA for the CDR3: TGTGCCACCAGCCGACAAGGGGAGGGGACCTACGAGCAGTACTTC.

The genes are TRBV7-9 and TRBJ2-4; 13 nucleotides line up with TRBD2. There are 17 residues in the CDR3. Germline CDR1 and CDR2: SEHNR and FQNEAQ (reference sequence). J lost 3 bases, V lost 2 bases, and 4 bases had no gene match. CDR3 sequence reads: CASSLPGTSGNKNIQYF. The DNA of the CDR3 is TGTGCCAGCAGCTTACCCGGGACTAGCGGGAACAAAAACATTCAGTACTTC.

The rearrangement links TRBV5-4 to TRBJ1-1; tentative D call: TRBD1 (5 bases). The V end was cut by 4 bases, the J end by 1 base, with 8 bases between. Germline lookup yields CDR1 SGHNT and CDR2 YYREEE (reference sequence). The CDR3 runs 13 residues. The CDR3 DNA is TGTGCCAGCAGCATAGACAGGAACACTGAAGCTTTCTTT. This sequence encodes CASSIDRNTEAFF.

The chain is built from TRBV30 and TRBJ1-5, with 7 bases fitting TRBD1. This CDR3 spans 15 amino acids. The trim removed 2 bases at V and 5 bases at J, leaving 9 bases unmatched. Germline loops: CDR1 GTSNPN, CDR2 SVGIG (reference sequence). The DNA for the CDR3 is TGTGCCTGGAGTCAGACCGGGACAGAGTATCAGCCCCAGCATTTT. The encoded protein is CAWSQTGTEYQPQHF. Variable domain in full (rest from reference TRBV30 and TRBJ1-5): SQTIHQWPATLVQPVGSPLSLECTVEGTSNPNLYWYRQAAGRGLQLLFYSVGIGQISSEVPQNLSASRPQDRQFILSSKKLLLSDSGFYLCAWSQTGTEYQPQHFGDGTRLSIL.

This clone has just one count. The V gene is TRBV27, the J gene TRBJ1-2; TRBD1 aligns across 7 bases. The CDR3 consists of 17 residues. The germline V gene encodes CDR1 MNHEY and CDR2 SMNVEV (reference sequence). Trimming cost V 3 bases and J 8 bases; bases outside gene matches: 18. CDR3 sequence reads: CASSFSRQGLQVDGYTF. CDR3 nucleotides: TGTGCCAGCAGTTTTTCCAGACAGGGCTTGCAGGTTGACGGCTACACCTTC.

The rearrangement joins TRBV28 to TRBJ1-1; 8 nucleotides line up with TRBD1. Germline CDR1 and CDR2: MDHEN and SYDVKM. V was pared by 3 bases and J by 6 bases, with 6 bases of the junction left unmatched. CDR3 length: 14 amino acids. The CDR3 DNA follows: TGTGCCAGCAGTTTTCGACAGGGGAGGTCTGAAGCTTTCTTT. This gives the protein CASSFRQGRSEAFF.

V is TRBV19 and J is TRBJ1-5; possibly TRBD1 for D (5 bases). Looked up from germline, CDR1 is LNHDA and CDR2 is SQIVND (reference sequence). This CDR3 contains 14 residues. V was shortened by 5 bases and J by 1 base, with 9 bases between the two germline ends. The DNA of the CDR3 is TGTGCCAGTAGTGGGGGACTGAGCAATCAGCCCCAGCATTTT. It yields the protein CASSGGLSNQPQHF.

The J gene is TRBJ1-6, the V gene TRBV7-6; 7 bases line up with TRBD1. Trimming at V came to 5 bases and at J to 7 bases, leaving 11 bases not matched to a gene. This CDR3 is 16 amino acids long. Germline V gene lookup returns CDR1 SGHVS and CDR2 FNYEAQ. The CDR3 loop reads CASSLTSGTENSPLHF. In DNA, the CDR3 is TGTGCCAGCAGCCTTACGTCCGGGACAGAAAATTCACCCCTCCACTTT.

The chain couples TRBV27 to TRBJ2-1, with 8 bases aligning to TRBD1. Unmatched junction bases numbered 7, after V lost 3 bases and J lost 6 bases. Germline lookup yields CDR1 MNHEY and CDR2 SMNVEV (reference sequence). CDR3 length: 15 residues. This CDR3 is CASSLEDRAPNEQFF. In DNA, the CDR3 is TGTGCCAGCAGTTTGGAGGACAGGGCCCCCAATGAGCAGTTCTTC.

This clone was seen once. The CDR3, as DNA: TGTGCCAGTAGTATAACTAGCGGAAGCTCCTACAATGAGCAGTTCTTC. It is translated as CASSITSGSSYNEQFF. The chain couples TRBV19 to TRBJ2-1; TRBD2 aligns across 8 bases. The germline V gene has CDR1 LNHDA and CDR2 SQIVND (reference sequence). This CDR3 comprises 16 residues. V lost 2 bases to trimming and J lost 0 bases; unmatched junction nucleotides: 3. Combining the CDR3 with reference TRBV19 and TRBJ2-1 gives the whole variable domain DGGITQSPKYLFRKEGQNVTLSCEQNLNHDAMYWYRQDPGQGLRLIYYSQIVNDFQKGDIAEGYSVSREKKESFPLTVTSAQKNPTAFYLCASSITSGSSYNEQFFGPGTRLTVL.

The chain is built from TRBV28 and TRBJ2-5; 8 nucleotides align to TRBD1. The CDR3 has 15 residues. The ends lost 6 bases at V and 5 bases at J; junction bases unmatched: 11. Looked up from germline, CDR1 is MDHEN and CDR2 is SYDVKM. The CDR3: CASRRTGPSWETQYF. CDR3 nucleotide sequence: TGTGCCAGCAGGCGGACAGGGCCCTCGTGGGAGACCCAGTACTTC.